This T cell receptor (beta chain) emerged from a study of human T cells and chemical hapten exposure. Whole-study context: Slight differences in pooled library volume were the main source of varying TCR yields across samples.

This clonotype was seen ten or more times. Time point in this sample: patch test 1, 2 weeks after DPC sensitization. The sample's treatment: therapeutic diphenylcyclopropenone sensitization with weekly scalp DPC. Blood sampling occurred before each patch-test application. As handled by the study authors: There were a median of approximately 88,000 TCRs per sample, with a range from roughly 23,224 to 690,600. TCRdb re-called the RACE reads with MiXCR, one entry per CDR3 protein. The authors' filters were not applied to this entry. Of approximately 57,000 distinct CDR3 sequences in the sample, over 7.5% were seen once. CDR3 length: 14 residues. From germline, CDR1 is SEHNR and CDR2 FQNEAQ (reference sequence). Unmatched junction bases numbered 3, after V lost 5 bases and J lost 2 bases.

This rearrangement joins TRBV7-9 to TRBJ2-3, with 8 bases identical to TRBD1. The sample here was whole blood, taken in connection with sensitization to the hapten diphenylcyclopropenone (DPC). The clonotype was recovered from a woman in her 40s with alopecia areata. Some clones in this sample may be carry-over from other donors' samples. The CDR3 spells CASSRDRPTDTQYF. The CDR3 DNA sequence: TGTGCCAGCAGCCGGGACAGGCCCACAGATACGCAGTATTTT.